This paragraph covers one TCR beta chain sequence. These data belong to a study of blood T cell repertoires in COVID-19. Overall study: Whether acute or convalescent, the COVID-19 samples came from the United States, Italy and Spain.

Germline V gives CDR1 MDHEN, CDR2 SYDVKM. With 6 bases clipped from V and 5 bases from J, the junction kept 7 bases outside the gene matches. The CDR3 runs to 14 residues. The assay was immunoSEQ multiplex PCR, and TCRdb's table has in-frame clones only and misses some. The sample contains hundreds of thousands of clones, approximately 86% of which appear only once. V gene TRBV28 combines with J gene TRBJ1-5; 7 bases map to TRBD1. The receptor comes from a man younger than 35 with active or convalescent COVID-19. The material sequenced was peripheral blood. CDR3 residues: CASRTGPNYQPQHF. CDR3 sequence (DNA): TGTGCCAGCAGGACAGGGCCGAACTATCAGCCCCAGCATTTT.